The rows below give T cell receptor beta chains drawn from one sample of a study of blood T cell repertoires in COVID-19. TCRdb keeps only in-frame clones here, not all; method: immunoSEQ multiplex PCR. The repertoire consists of 250,000 to 300,000 clones, with roughly 90% occurring once and the leading ten covering approximately 2.3%. The sample was peripheral blood. Source of these receptors: a woman in her fifties or sixties with COVID-19, enrolled during active disease. CDR3s include the opening cysteine and the closing phenylalanine or tryptophan. A D gene is named only where the DNA matches it firmly. Size values are once, few and many counts, or a class for expanded clones, and some rows have none.

J gene	V gene	D gene	clone size	CDR3 protein
TRBJ2-1	TRBV5-1	TRBD2	.	CASSFPTSGGHNEQFF
TRBJ2-5	TRBV7-2	.	.	CASSTRQSQETQYF
TRBJ1-3	TRBV10-3	.	.	CAISASQAPSGNTIYF
TRBJ1-1	TRBV29-1	TRBD1	.	CSARDRGEPNTEAFF
TRBJ1-5	TRBV5-1	.	.	CASSLAAGDGNQPQHF
TRBJ1-6	TRBV6-1	TRBD1	.	CASRSTGVDSPLHF
TRBJ1-2	TRBV10-3	.	.	CAISESGSTNYGYTF
TRBJ1-1	TRBV7-8	.	.	CASSLGGGSWPEAFF
TRBJ1-5	TRBV28	.	.	CASTPGGSSNQPQHF
TRBJ1-1	TRBV19	TRBD1	.	CASSLRDRGNTEAFF
TRBJ1-1	TRBV4-2	.	few	CASSGQNTEAFF
TRBJ2-2	TRBV4-1	TRBD1	once	CASSQTGTGNTGELFF
TRBJ1-6	TRBV4-2	TRBD1	.	CASSAQTGVDSPLHF
TRBJ1-1	TRBV7-8	.	.	CASSPSYTEAFF
TRBJ2-5	TRBV5-4	TRBD2	.	CASSGRLAETRGTQYF
TRBJ2-2	TRBV18	.	once	CASSPRQTNTGELFF
TRBJ1-2	TRBV4-1	.	.	CASSQDFIVGTDGYTF
TRBJ2-3	TRBV18	.	.	CASSPLDSGSLDTQYF
TRBJ1-2	TRBV5-6	.	once	CASSLVHPGYGYTF
TRBJ2-3	TRBV30	TRBD2	.	CAWSLGGGDTQYF
TRBJ1-1	TRBV11-2	.	.	CASSLSGGDAFF
TRBJ1-4	TRBV19	.	once	CASNRRLNEKLFF
TRBJ2-7	TRBV6-5	.	.	CASKIQAGPLYEQYF
TRBJ2-1	TRBV4-1	.	.	CASSQRAQASDLHSYNEQFF
TRBJ1-5	TRBV11-1	.	.	CASSPGLSNQPQHF
TRBJ2-2	TRBV7-2	TRBD2	.	CASSPGPAGGPVGELFF
TRBJ1-2	TRBV30	.	.	CAWSVGGSGYTF
TRBJ1-6	TRBV19	TRBD1	.	CASSIGTDNSPLHF
TRBJ1-2	TRBV9	.	few	CASSVSPQILANYGYTF
TRBJ2-2	TRBV7-2	TRBD1	.	CASSLVRDRENTGELFF
TRBJ1-5	TRBV19	.	.	CASSIERDQPQHF
TRBJ1-1	TRBV14	.	.	CASSPGRVNTEAFF
TRBJ1-2	TRBV6-5	.	.	CASSYSREGGGYTF
TRBJ1-1	TRBV6-5	.	.	CASSYKHHTEAFF
TRBJ2-2	TRBV5-1	.	.	CASSLARGTGELFF
TRBJ1-1	TRBV2	TRBD1	.	CASSPTGGLNTEAFF
TRBJ1-1	TRBV6-5	TRBD1	few	CASTRDSYMNTEAFF
TRBJ1-2	TRBV5-1	.	.	CASSTGVESYGYTF
TRBJ2-5	TRBV4-2	.	.	CASSQGARQASEETQYF
TRBJ2-2	TRBV19	TRBD1	once	CASSSTGFAGELFF
TRBJ2-5	TRBV9	.	.	CASSVGVASEVGETQYF
TRBJ2-7	TRBV1	.	.	CTSRRREGPEQYF
TRBJ2-7	TRBV3-1/TRBV3-2	.	.	CASSQDHTGIYEQYF
TRBJ2-1	TRBV6-5	TRBD1	.	CASSYFTGAVNEQFF
TRBJ1-1	TRBV4-1	TRBD1	.	CASRSANRGWDTEAFF
TRBJ2-2	TRBV19	TRBD1	.	CASSIVGQGDAGELFF
TRBJ1-1	TRBV7-2	.	.	CASSLFGGGLGNTEAFF
TRBJ1-6	TRBV2	TRBD1	.	CASRHWDRASSPLHF
TRBJ2-7	TRBV5-1	.	few	CASSLGTVGYEQYF
TRBJ2-2	TRBV7-3	.	.	CATRKTASNTGELFF
TRBJ2-1	TRBV19	.	.	CASSIAPGGGREQFF
TRBJ1-5	TRBV5-6	.	.	CASSFRGVLQPQHF
TRBJ2-5	TRBV3-1/TRBV3-2	TRBD1	.	CASRDSIQETQYF
TRBJ2-6	TRBV5-1	.	.	CASSLYGVALYSGANVLTF